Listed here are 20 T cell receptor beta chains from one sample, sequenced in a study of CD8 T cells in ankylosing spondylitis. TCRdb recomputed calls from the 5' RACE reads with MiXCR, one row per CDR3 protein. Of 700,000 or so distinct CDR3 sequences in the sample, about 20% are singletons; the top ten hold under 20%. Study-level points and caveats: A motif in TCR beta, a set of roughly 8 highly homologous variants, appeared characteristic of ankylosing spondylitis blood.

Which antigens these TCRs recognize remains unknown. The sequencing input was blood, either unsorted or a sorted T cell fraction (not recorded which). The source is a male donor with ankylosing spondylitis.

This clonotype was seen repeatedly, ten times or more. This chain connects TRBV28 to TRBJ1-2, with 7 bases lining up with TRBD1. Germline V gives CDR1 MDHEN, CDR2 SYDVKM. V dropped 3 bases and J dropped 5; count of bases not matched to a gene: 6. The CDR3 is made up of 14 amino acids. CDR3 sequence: CASSFVRGGYGYTF. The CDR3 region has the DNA TGTGCCAGCAGTTTCGTCAGGGGGGGATATGGCTACACCTTC.

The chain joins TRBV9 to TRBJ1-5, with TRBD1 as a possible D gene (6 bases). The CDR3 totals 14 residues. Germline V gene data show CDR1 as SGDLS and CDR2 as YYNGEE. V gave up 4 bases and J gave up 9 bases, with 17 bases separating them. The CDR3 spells CASSLGTSHGPQHF. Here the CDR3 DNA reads TGTGCCAGCAGCCTCGGGACAAGCCATGGGCCCCAGCATTTT. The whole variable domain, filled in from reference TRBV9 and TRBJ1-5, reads DSGVTQTPKHLITATGQRVTLRCSPRSGDLSVYWYQQSLDQGLQFLIQYYNGEERAKGNILERFSAQQFPDLHSELNLSSLELGDSALYFCASSLGTSHGPQHFGDGTRLSIL.

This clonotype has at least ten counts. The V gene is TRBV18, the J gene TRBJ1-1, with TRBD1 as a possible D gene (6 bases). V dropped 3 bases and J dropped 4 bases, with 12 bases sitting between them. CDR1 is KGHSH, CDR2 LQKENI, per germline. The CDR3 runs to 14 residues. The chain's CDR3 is CASSPGAGVTEAFF. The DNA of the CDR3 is TGTGCCAGCTCACCGGGGGCAGGGGTCACTGAAGCTTTCTTT.

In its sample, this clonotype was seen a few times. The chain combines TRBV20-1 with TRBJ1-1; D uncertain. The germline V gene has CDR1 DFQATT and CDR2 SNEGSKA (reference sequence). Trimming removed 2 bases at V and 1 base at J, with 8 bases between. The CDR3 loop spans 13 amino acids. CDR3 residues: CSARMTGNTEAFF. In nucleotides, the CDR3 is TGCAGTGCTAGAATGACTGGGAACACTGAAGCTTTCTTT.

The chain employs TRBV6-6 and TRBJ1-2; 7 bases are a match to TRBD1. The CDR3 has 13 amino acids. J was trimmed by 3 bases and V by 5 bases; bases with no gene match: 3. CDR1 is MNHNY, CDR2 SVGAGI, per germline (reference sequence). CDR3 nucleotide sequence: TGTGCCAGCAGTCAGACAGGGTACTATGGCTACACCTTC. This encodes CASSQTGYYGYTF.

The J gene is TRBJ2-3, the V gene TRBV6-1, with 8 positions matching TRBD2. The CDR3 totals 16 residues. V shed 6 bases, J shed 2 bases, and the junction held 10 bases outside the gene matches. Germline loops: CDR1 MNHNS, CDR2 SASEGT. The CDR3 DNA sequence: TGTGCCAGCAGACCCGCGGGGACTAGGTTCACAGATACGCAGTATTTT. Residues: CASRPAGTRFTDTQYF.

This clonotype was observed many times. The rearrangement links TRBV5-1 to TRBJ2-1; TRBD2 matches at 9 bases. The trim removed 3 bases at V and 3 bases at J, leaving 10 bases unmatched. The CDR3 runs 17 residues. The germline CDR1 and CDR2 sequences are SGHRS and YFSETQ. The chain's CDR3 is CASSWNSGREHYNEQFF. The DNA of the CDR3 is TGCGCCAGCAGCTGGAATAGCGGGAGAGAACACTACAATGAGCAGTTCTTC.

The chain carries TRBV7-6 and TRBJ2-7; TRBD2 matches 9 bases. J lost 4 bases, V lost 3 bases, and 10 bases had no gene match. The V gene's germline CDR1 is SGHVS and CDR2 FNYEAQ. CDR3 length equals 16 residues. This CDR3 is CASSLGDSGSVYEQYF. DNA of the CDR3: TGTGCCAGCAGCTTGGGGGATAGCGGGAGCGTATACGAGCAGTACTTC.

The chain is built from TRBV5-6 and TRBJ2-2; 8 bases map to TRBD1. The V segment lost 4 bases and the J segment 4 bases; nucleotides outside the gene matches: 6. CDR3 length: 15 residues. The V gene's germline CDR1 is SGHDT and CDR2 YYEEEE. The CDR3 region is CASSRTGGSTGELFF. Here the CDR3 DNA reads TGTGCCAGCAGCCGTACAGGGGGGAGCACCGGGGAGCTGTTTTTT.

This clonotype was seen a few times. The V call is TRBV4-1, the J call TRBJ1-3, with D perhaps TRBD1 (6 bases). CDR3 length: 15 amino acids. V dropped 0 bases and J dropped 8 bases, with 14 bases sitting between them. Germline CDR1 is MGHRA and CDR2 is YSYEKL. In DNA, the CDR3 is TGCGCCAGCAGCCAAGAAGGGGGAGGTTCGCACACCATATATTTT. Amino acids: CASSQEGGGSHTIYF.

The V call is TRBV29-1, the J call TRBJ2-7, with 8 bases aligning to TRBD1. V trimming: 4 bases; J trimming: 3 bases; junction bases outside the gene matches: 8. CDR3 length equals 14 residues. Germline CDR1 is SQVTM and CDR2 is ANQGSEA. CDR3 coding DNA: TGCAGCGTTGGAGACAGGGGATTAGGCTACGAGCAGTACTTC. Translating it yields CSVGDRGLGYEQYF.

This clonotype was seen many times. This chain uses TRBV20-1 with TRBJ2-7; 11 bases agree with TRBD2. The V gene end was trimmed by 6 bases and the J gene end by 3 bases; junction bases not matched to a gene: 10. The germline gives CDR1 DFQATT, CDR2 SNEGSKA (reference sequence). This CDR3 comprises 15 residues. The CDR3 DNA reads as TGCAGTGCCCGATCCGGGACTAGCGGTGTCTACGAGCAGTACTTC. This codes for CSARSGTSGVYEQYF.

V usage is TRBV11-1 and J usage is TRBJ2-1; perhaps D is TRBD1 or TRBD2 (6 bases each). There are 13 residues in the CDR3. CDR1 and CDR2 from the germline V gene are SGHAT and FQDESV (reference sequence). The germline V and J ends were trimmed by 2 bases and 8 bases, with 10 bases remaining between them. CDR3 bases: TGTGCCAGCAGCTTAAGGGGGGTAGATGAGCAGTTCTTC. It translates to CASSLRGVDEQFF.

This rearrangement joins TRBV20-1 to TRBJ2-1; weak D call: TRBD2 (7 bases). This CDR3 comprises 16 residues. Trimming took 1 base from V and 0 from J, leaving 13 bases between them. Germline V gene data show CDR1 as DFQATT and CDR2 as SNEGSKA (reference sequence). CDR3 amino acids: CSARGYREGSYNEQFF. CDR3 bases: TGCAGTGCTAGAGGGTACAGGGAGGGCTCCTACAATGAGCAGTTCTTC.

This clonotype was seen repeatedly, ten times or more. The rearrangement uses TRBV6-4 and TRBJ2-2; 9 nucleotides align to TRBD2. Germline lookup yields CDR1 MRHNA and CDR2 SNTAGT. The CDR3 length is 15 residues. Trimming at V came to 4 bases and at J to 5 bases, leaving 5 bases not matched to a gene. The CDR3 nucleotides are TGTGCCAGCAGTGGCTCCAGCGGGGGGACCGGGGAGCTGTTTTTT. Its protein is CASSGSSGGTGELFF.

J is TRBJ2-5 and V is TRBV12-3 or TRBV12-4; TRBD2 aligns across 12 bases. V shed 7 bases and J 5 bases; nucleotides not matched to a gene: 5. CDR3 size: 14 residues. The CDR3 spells CASKKTSGGETQYF. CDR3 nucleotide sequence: TGTGCCAGCAAGAAGACTAGCGGGGGTGAGACCCAGTACTTC.

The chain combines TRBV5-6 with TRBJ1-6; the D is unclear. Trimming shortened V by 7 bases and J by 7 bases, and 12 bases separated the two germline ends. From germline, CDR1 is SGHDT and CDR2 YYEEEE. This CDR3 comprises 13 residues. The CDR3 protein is CASGRLTNSPLHF. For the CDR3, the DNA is TGTGCCAGCGGGCGACTGACAAATTCACCCCTCCACTTT.

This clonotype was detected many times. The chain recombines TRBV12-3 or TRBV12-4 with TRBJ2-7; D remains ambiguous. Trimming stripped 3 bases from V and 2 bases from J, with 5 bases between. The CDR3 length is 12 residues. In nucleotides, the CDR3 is TGTGCCAGCAGTTTGTTCACCTACGAGCAGTACTTC. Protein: CASSLFTYEQYF.

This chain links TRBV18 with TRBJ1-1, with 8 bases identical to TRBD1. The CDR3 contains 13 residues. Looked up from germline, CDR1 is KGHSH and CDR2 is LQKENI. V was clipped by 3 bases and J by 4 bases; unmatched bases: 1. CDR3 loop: CASSPGQVTEAFF. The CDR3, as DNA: TGTGCCAGCTCACCGGGACAGGTCACTGAAGCTTTCTTT.

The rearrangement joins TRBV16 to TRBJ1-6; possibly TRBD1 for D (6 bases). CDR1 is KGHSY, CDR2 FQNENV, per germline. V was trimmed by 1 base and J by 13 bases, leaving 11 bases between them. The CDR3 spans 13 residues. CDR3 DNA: TGTGCCAGCAGCCAATGGCAGGGGTCCCCCCTCCACTTT. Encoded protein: CASSQWQGSPLHF.